This TCR beta chain derives from a study of T cell repertoires in cytomegalovirus infection (dated by TCRdb to about 2019). In the study overall: Alongside well-studied HLA-B-restricted epitopes, the peptide stimulations were aimed at recently identified HLA-C-restricted CMV epitopes, whose presentation resists viral immunomodulation. The HLA type of each donor mattered for the analysis, because public TCR beta signatures pointed to carriage of CMV infection along with the matching HLA type.

Sequenced using an Illumina HiSeq 1500. Using fastp at Q25 and MiXCR, TCRdb reprocessed the public reads and kept productive beta chains. Under each unique CDR3 protein, matching rows form one entry showing the most common genes and DNA. Recorded for this sample are 250,000 to 300,000 distinct CDR3 sequences; around 20% of them occurred a single time. Together, the top ten hold about 21% of the sample. This sample's treatment or condition label indicates: in vitro stimulation with specific CMV peptide epitopes to enrich CMV-specific T cells. Paper-wide results and their limitations: The ex vivo response was dominated by HLA-C-restricted CMV-specific TCR beta clonotypes, which also provided the single most frequent clonotype in two of eight donors. In both this cohort and an independent cohort of 350 or so donors, the cumulative frequency of public TCR beta family members distinguished carriers of CMV infection plus the relevant HLA type.

From its cysteine to its phenylalanine, the CDR3 spans 14 amino acids. Just CDR3 DNA is preserved here, 42 bases in frame from base 1. V loses 5 bases at its end and J loses 5 bases; junction bases beyond the gene matches: 7. According to the germline V gene (reference sequence), CDR1 reads LNHDA and CDR2 reads SQIVND. This clonotype was counted between two and nine times. Its antigen remains unidentified. No base-level quality is on record; no much larger clone is a single base apart. The chain was built from TRBV19 and TRBJ1-1, with 8 bases aligning to TRBD1. This TCR derives from a human donor in good health (CMV status not recorded). Some clones in this sample may be carry-over from other donors' samples. The sequenced sample was cultured PBMCs, obtained from culture after CMV antigen stimulation. The CDR3 has the sequence CASSPEDRATEAFF. The nucleotide sequence is given as TGTGCCAGTAGTCCGGAGGACAGGGCTACTGAAGCTTTCTTT.